The 30 T cell receptor beta chains below were found in one sample sequenced in a study of beta chain features in type 1 diabetes. Overall study results and limits: In every one of the four CD4+ subsets, TCRB CDR3s were moderately but significantly shorter in Type 1 diabetes patients.

Of the isolated RNA, all was reverse transcribed, and so the sequenced material was expressed TCRB transcripts. Only in-frame clones appear in the TCRdb table, and some are missing; sequencing was by immunoSEQ multiplex PCR. The sample carries 600,000 to 750,000 clones, around an eighth recorded once. For these receptors, no antigen is known. The sequencing input was naive CD4+ T cells from blood. These receptors were collected from a man under 40 with type 1 diabetes.

A few counts support this clone. The rearrangement links TRBV9 to TRBJ1-3; unclear D gene. V was pared by 3 bases and J by 4 bases, with 8 bases between. This CDR3 contains 13 residues. Looked up from germline, CDR1 is SGDLS and CDR2 is YYNGEE. CDR3 DNA sequence: TGTGCCAGCAGCGGGGAGGGAGGAAACACCATATATTTT. Its translation: CASSGEGGNTIYF. The full variable domain, with the rest looked up from reference TRBV9 and TRBJ1-3, is DSGVTQTPKHLITATGQRVTLRCSPRSGDLSVYWYQQSLDQGLQFLIQYYNGEERAKGNILERFSAQQFPDLHSELNLSSLELGDSALYFCASSGEGGNTIYFGEGSWLTVV.

Details on this clone: This specimen includes other DNA sequences encoding the same CDR3. The rearrangement links TRBV19 to TRBJ1-1; 11 bases agree with TRBD1. Per germline, CDR1 LNHDA and CDR2 SQIVND (reference sequence). Germline trimming cut 3 bases from V and 4 bases from J; bases unmatched to any gene: 4. The CDR3 totals 15 residues. The CDR3: CASSIGQGAGTEAFF. As DNA, the CDR3 is TGTGCCAGTAGTATTGGACAGGGGGCCGGCACTGAAGCTTTCTTT. The complete variable domain, with remaining parts taken from reference TRBV19 and TRBJ1-1, reads DGGITQSPKYLFRKEGQNVTLSCEQNLNHDAMYWYRQDPGQGLRLIYYSQIVNDFQKGDIAEGYSVSREKKESFPLTVTSAQKNPTAFYLCASSIGQGAGTEAFFGQGTRLTVV.

This clone has more than one count but fewer than ten. The genes are TRBV5-4 and TRBJ1-2; 9 bases match TRBD1. This CDR3 spans 17 amino acids. CDR1 and CDR2 (germline): SGHNT, YYREEE (reference sequence). J lost 4 bases, V lost 5 bases, and 15 bases had no gene match. As DNA, the CDR3 is TGTGCCAGCAGGTGGACAGGGGCCACCGGTGTGGGCTATGGCTACACCTTC. This sequence encodes CASRWTGATGVGYGYTF.

The chain combines TRBV19 with TRBJ1-4, with a tentative D call TRBD1 (5 bases). V gave up 6 bases and J gave up 6 bases, with 11 bases separating them. Germline loops: CDR1 LNHDA, CDR2 SQIVND (reference sequence). The CDR3 runs 13 residues. CDR3 loop: CASSGQGYEKLFF. In nucleotides, the CDR3 is TGTGCCAGTAGCGGACAAGGCTATGAAAAACTGTTTTTT.

The gene calls are TRBV14 and TRBJ2-3; D unresolved. Trimming took 4 bases from V and 0 from J, leaving 11 bases between them. From germline, CDR1 is SGHDN and CDR2 FVKESK. The CDR3 runs 15 residues. CDR3 amino acids: CASSLMRPSTDTQYF. For the CDR3, the DNA is TGTGCCAGCAGCCTGATGCGACCCAGCACAGATACGCAGTATTTT.

The table lists this clone with a few counts. The J gene is TRBJ2-7, the V gene TRBV18, with 7 bases identical to TRBD2. With 2 bases clipped from V and 6 bases from J, the junction kept 4 bases outside the gene matches. The CDR3 totals 13 residues. Germline CDR1 KGHSH, CDR2 LQKENI. The DNA for the CDR3 is TGTGCCAGCTCACCAAGATCGGGGGGCGAGCAGTACTTC. Translation: CASSPRSGGEQYF.

This clone was detected only a few times. This rearrangement joins TRBV28 to TRBJ2-1; no clear D. The germline V and J ends were trimmed by 3 bases and 3 bases, with 6 bases remaining between them. This CDR3 region has 13 residues. CDR1 and CDR2 from the germline V gene are MDHEN and SYDVKM. The CDR3 coding sequence is TGTGCCAGCAGTTTGCTGGACTACAATGAGCAGTTCTTC. This codes for CASSLLDYNEQFF.

There are a few counts of this clone. The J gene is TRBJ2-7, the V gene TRBV5-4; maybe TRBD1 (6 bases). This CDR3 has 14 amino acids. Germline CDR1 is SGHNT and CDR2 is YYREEE (reference sequence). With 3 bases removed from V and 3 bases from J, the gap between germline ends came to 13 bases. The chain's CDR3 is CASSSKDSNYEQYF. CDR3 coding DNA: TGTGCCAGCAGCTCCAAGGACAGCAACTACGAGCAGTACTTC. The entire variable domain, with the rest obtained from reference TRBV5-4 and TRBJ2-7, is as follows: ETGVTQSPTHLIKTRGQQVTLRCSSQSGHNTVSWYQQALGQGPQFIFQYYREEENGRGNFPPRFSGLQFPNYSSELNVNALELDDSALYLCASSSKDSNYEQYFGPGTRLTVT.

CDR3 in DNA: TGCGCCAGCAGCATATCTTCCGGCTTCCTTGTCAACGAGCAGTACTTC. As protein: CASSISSGFLVNEQYF. V is TRBV5-1 and J is TRBJ2-7; unclear D gene. The germline gives CDR1 SGHRS, CDR2 YFSETQ. This CDR3 has 16 residues. V was shortened by 4 bases and J by 5 bases, with 22 bases between the two germline ends. Full variable domain (outside the CDR3, taken from reference TRBV5-1 and TRBJ2-7): KAGVTQTPRYLIKTRGQQVTLSCSPISGHRSVSWYQQTPGQGLQFLFEYFSETQRNKGNFPGRFSGRQFSNSRSEMNVSTLELGDSALYLCASSISSGFLVNEQYFGPGTRLTVT.

J is TRBJ1-4 and V is TRBV5-1; TRBD1 might be the D (6 bases). V gave up 0 bases and J gave up 7 bases, with 13 bases separating them. Germline assignment: CDR1 SGHRS and CDR2 YFSETQ. CDR3 size: 15 residues. In nucleotides, the CDR3 is TGCGCCAGCAGCTTGGCCAACAGGGTTTCTGAAAAACTGTTTTTT. Translated, it gives CASSLANRVSEKLFF.

This clone was seen only a few times. The same CDR3 arises from other DNA sequences in this sample as well. V gene TRBV7-3 combines with J gene TRBJ1-1; unclear D gene. This CDR3 comprises 13 residues. Trimming took 4 bases from V and 2 from J, leaving 8 bases between them. Looked up from germline, CDR1 is SGHTA and CDR2 is FQGTGA. The CDR3 reads CASSSGSNTEAFF. In DNA form, the CDR3 reads TGTGCCAGCAGCTCCGGGTCTAACACTGAAGCTTTCTTT.

This clone was seen a handful of times. The genes are TRBV9 and TRBJ1-1; tentative D call: TRBD1 (6 bases). This CDR3 region has 15 residues. Germline V gene sequence: CDR1 SGDLS, CDR2 YYNGEE. V gave up 1 base and J gave up 3 bases, with 13 bases separating them. CDR3 region: CASSVHRDRDTEAFF. Here the CDR3 DNA reads TGTGCCAGCAGCGTACACAGGGATAGAGACACTGAAGCTTTCTTT.

CDR3 region: CASGTYLGSSYEQYF. The DNA of the CDR3 is TGTGCCAGTGGTACTTACTTAGGCTCTTCCTACGAGCAGTACTTC. The rearrangement joins TRBV19 to TRBJ2-7, with D uncertain. Trimming took off 8 bases at V and 1 base at J, with 18 bases between the two ends. This CDR3 contains 15 residues. The V gene's germline CDR1 is LNHDA and CDR2 SQIVND (reference sequence).

V gene TRBV4-1 combines with J gene TRBJ2-3; D is unresolved. The CDR3 has 13 amino acids. In germline, CDR1 is MGHRA, CDR2 YSYEKL. V was shortened by 4 bases and J by 3 bases, with 8 bases between the two germline ends. As DNA, the CDR3 is TGCGCCAGCAGCCTAACTCGTACAGATACGCAGTATTTT. Protein product: CASSLTRTDTQYF.

In nucleotides, the CDR3 is TGCAGCGTCGGATCGACAGAAGTGCAGTATTTT. It yields the protein CSVGSTEVQYF. V and J are TRBV29-1 and TRBJ2-3, with D possibly matching TRBD1 (5 bases). Germline V CDR1 and CDR2: SQVTM, ANQGSEA. The V end lost 6 bases, the J end lost 11 bases, and 15 bases lay between the germline ends. The length of the CDR3 is 11 residues.

A single count supports this clone. The chain has TRBV5-1 and TRBJ1-2, with D perhaps TRBD1 (5 bases). The V and J ends lost 2 bases and 5 bases respectively, with 7 bases between them. CDR1 is SGHRS, CDR2 YFSETQ, per germline. This CDR3 is built from 12 residues. The CDR3 coding sequence is TGCGCCAGCAGCTTCTCAGGGTATGGCTACACCTTC. Translated, it gives CASSFSGYGYTF.

This clone was observed a handful of times. The CDR3 reads CSGTSSYGYTF. The CDR3 nucleotides are TGCAGCGGGACATCATCCTATGGCTACACCTTC. The V and J genes are TRBV20-1 and TRBJ1-2; D perhaps matches TRBD1 (6 bases). The CDR3 has 11 residues. Germline loops: CDR1 DFQATT, CDR2 SNEGSKA (reference sequence).

J is TRBJ2-3 and V is TRBV6-1, with D unresolved. The CDR3 sequence is 14 residues long. V was cut by 3 bases and J by 1 base, with 8 bases left in between. The germline CDR1 and CDR2 sequences are MNHNS and SASEGT. CDR3 sequence: CASSEVDRTDTQYF. The CDR3, as DNA: TGTGCCAGCAGTGAGGTGGATCGCACAGATACGCAGTATTTT.

The rearrangement uses TRBV6-5 and TRBJ2-7; 9 bases fit TRBD1. This CDR3 has 15 amino acids. After removal of 2 bases from V and 7 bases from J, the junction contained 9 bases not matched to a gene. The germline gives CDR1 MNHEY, CDR2 SVGAGI. The CDR3 DNA reads as TGTGCCAGCAGTTACGCCGGGACAGGGCTGGTTGAGCAGTACTTC. Translating gives CASSYAGTGLVEQYF.

The sample holds a few counts of this clone. J is TRBJ1-2 and V is TRBV2, with 7 nucleotides matching TRBD1. V lost 6 bases, J lost 6 bases, and 7 bases stayed unmatched. The germline CDR1 and CDR2 sequences are SNHLY and FYNNEI. The CDR3 runs 13 residues. The CDR3 region has the DNA TGTGCCAGCAGGGACAGGACTTTCAATGGCTACACCTTC. Its protein product is CASRDRTFNGYTF. The full variable domain, completed using reference TRBV2 and TRBJ1-2, is EPEVTQTPSHQVTQMGQEVILRCVPISNHLYFYWYRQILGQKVEFLVSFYNNEISEKSEIFDDQFSVERPDGSNFTLKIRSTKLEDSAMYFCASRDRTFNGYTFGSGTRLTVV.

This chain joins TRBV4-3 and TRBJ2-5; D is perhaps TRBD1 (5 bases). This CDR3 comprises 15 residues. V lost 0 bases, J lost 5 bases, and 13 bases lay in between. Germline CDR1 is LGHNA and CDR2 is YSLEER. The DNA of the CDR3 is TGCGCCAGCAGCCAAGATGTGGCAGGGTGGGAGACCCAGTACTTC. Translating it yields CASSQDVAGWETQYF.

This clone appeared a few times. This sequence joins TRBV29-1 and TRBJ2-5; 9 bases are a match to TRBD1. CDR1 is SQVTM, CDR2 ANQGSEA, per germline. The J segment lost 2 bases and the V segment lost 4 bases, leaving 8 bases of the junction unmatched. The CDR3 runs 15 residues. As DNA, the CDR3 is TGCAGCGTTGTGGGGGGGACAGGGCTTCAAGAGACCCAGTACTTC. Encoded protein: CSVVGGTGLQETQYF.

V gene TRBV4-2 combines with J gene TRBJ1-5, with 10 bases identical to TRBD1. J gave up 1 base and V 4 bases, and 4 bases lay outside the gene matches. Germline V gene sequence: CDR1 LGHNA, CDR2 YNFKEQ. This CDR3 region has 16 residues. The DNA for the CDR3 is TGTGCCAGCAGCCGATTGGACAGGGGGAGCAATCAGCCCCAGCATTTT. Amino acid sequence: CASSRLDRGSNQPQHF.

The rearrangement joins TRBV6-5 to TRBJ1-6; D uncertain. V dropped 9 bases and J dropped 7 bases, with 16 bases sitting between them. Per germline, CDR1 MNHEY and CDR2 SVGAGI. This CDR3 region has 14 residues. In DNA form, the CDR3 reads TGTGCCAGTAGGATCGGGGTGGAGAATTCACCCCTCCACTTT. Protein product: CASRIGVENSPLHF.

Only a few counts were recorded for this clone. The chain uses TRBV6-6 and TRBJ2-1; 9 bases are a match to TRBD2. Germline lookup yields CDR1 MNHNY and CDR2 SVGAGI (reference sequence). Unmatched junction bases numbered 5, after V lost 2 bases and J lost 3 bases. This CDR3 comprises 16 residues. Written as DNA, the CDR3 is TGTGCCAGCAGTTACAGGGTAGCGGGGGTCTACAATGAGCAGTTCTTC. This translates into CASSYRVAGVYNEQFF.

The rearrangement joins TRBV4-1 to TRBJ2-3, with D possibly matching TRBD1 (5 bases). The CDR3 totals 17 residues. Germline-derived CDR1 and CDR2 are MGHRA and YSYEKL. V lost 1 base to trimming and J lost 2 bases, with 16 bases between them. DNA of the CDR3: TGCGCCAGCAGCCAAGGGGCGACAGCCCGGGCCACAGATACGCAGTATTTT. As protein: CASSQGATARATDTQYF.

The chain joins TRBV18 to TRBJ2-1; 9 bases match TRBD2. Trimming removed 1 base from V and 4 bases from J; junction bases left unmatched: 2. The CDR3 is made up of 15 amino acids. Germline CDR1 reads KGHSH; CDR2 reads LQKENI. The DNA of the CDR3 is TGTGCCAGCTCACCACTAGCGGGGGAGTACAATGAGCAGTTCTTC. As protein: CASSPLAGEYNEQFF. Variable domain in full (rest from reference TRBV18 and TRBJ2-1): NAGVMQNPRHLVRRRGQEARLRCSPMKGHSHVYWYRQLPEEGLKFMVYLQKENIIDESGMPKERFSAEFPKEGPSILRIQQVVRGDSAAYFCASSPLAGEYNEQFFGPGTRLTVL.

The V gene is TRBV6-5, the J gene TRBJ1-2, with 10 positions matching TRBD1. There are 15 residues in the CDR3. Trimming removed 0 bases from V and 5 bases from J; junction bases left unmatched: 3. CDR1 and CDR2 (germline): MNHEY, SVGAGI. This chain's CDR3 is CASSYSGGQGYGYTF. CDR3 in DNA: TGTGCCAGCAGTTACTCGGGGGGACAGGGGTATGGCTACACCTTC.

This clone was detected a few times. V usage is TRBV4-3 and J usage is TRBJ1-2; TRBD1 matches 10 bases. Germline V lookup: CDR1 LGHNA, CDR2 YSLEER. The CDR3 has 15 amino acids. Trimming cost V 4 bases and J 6 bases; bases outside gene matches: 8. The CDR3 region has the DNA TGCGCCAGCAGCCTTGGGACAGGGGAAGAGGATGGCTACACCTTC. It yields the protein CASSLGTGEEDGYTF.

The sample holds a few counts of this clone. J is TRBJ2-2 and V is TRBV7-8, with D perhaps TRBD1 (6 bases). This CDR3 region has 16 residues. Germline V gene lookup returns CDR1 SGHVS and CDR2 FQNEAQ. V lost 5 bases and J lost 4, with 17 bases in between. The CDR3 DNA sequence: TGTGCCAGCAGCGCCAGGGGAATTGGGGCCACCGGGGAGCTGTTTTTT. This encodes CASSARGIGATGELFF.